This note documents a single TCR beta chain sequence. This receptor's antigen is unknown. Base qualities are not at hand, and no much larger clone is one base apart. The record originates from a study of cytomegalovirus exposure and HLA in healthy donors (dated by TCRdb to the late 2010s). Regarding the study in general: In an earlier analysis of 587 of the donors, approximately 260 Gb of sequence data and about 110 million unique TCR beta sequences from roughly 190 million T cells were reported. Genome-wide SNP genotypes for about three fifths of the roughly 670 donors were used in a later genetic analysis, which treated that subset as a discovery cohort. Typing coverage differed by locus: A, B, C, DRB1 and DQB1 were typed in about 620-630 donors, DQA1 in around 500, DPA1 in 600 to 610, and DPB1 in around 440. The later analysis used no new phenotypic data to find candidate immune exposures, relying instead on TCR beta sequences and their occurrence across donors. Among under 450 genotyped donors of the cohort, an average of approximately 240,000 unique TCR beta nucleotide sequences were sequenced per donor, roughly 20% of them non-productive. An earlier analysis of several hundred of the donors applied high-throughput TCR beta sequencing to assess whether each TCR beta V gene segment acted as functional or pseudogenic. In addition to the first cohort of several hundred subjects, a separate validation cohort of around 110 different subjects was used. To predict cytomegalovirus infection status, the study combined high-throughput TCR immunosequencing, statistical association of individual TCRs with disease status, and machine learning. Of the roughly 390 genotyped donors, roughly 85% fell in the genetic ancestry cluster associated with self-reported Caucasian donors. A few DR-DQ haplotypes were treated as single units for association and clustering because of strong linkage in the cohort. Every discovery cohort repertoire had been produced on one sequencing platform. The study was designed to test whether signatures of past pathogen exposure could be identified by cataloging public T cell receptors. Donor age, sex, ethnicity and CMV serostatus were compiled together with the repertoire data. The study used immunosequencing to profile the T cell repertoires of more than 650 subjects and linked those repertoires to cytomegalovirus serostatus. Both class I and class II loci were covered by HLA typing, at four-digit resolution. To study patterns of TCR occurrence, a later analysis re-analyzed previously published TCR beta repertoires from just over 650 donors and added high-resolution HLA genotyping. An early release covering roughly 640 HLA-typed donors comprised roughly 300 gigabases of sequencing data and approximately 85 million unique TCR sequences.

The library was produced with the immunoSEQ multiplex PCR assay. For the multiplex PCR, a mixture combining 60 forward primers for TCR Vbeta segments and 13 reverse primers for TCR Jbeta segments was used. The CDR3 region of rearranged TCR beta genes was amplified from genomic DNA with a multiplex PCR assay. The Illumina HiSeq System was used to sequence the amplified TCR beta libraries as 87-base-pair reads. The original pipeline was this. A later analysis counted about 80 million unique TCR beta chains across the 550 to 800 repertoires, and around 12 million of these chains were shared by at least two donors. A nearest-neighbor algorithm error-corrected the raw reads and collapsed the reads into unique sequences, merging closely related sequences to remove PCR and sequencing errors. Alignment of CDR3 sequences to IMGT reference sequences was used to assign V, D and J gene segments. For a sequence to be retained, a match of at least six nucleotides was required to both a V gene segment and a J gene segment. Rearrangements were called productive when the CDR3 lacked stop codons and stayed in frame with V and J; all others were non-productive. Following IMGT convention, CDR3 was defined as the stretch from the second conserved V-encoded cysteine to the conserved J-encoded phenylalanine. The earlier analysis of about 620 of the donors excluded sequences that lacked an unambiguous match to a single V gene segment. An earlier analysis of some 500 of the donors classified V segments as functional when productive rearrangements were above 56.7% and as segregating when the standard deviation between donors was above 5%. To diagnose cytomegalovirus status from the catalog of TCR beta chain sequences, a statistical classification framework was built. In a later analysis, V and J genes were assigned by comparing TCR nucleotide sequences against IMGT/GENE-DB human TR gene sequences. Using the TCRdist pipeline, a later analysis assigned CDR3 sequences along with most-parsimonious VDJ recombination scenarios. A later analysis defined each TCR beta chain by its CDR3 amino acid sequence plus V-gene family, and excluded reads lacking a unique V-gene family. In a later analysis, 450 to 600 highly shared, low-generation-probability nucleotide sequences were removed to address suspected cross-contamination and a sequencing artifact. A later analysis calculated a clonal expansion index for each public chain from normalized within-repertoire ranks of inferred template counts. Generation probabilities in a later analysis came from a VDJ recombination model fitted to out-of-frame rearrangements, and those results were checked against IGoR. In a later analysis, hypergeometric tests were used to score TCR-TCR, TCR-HLA and TCR-CMV co-occurrence, with a repertoire-size bias correction applied to TCR pairs. A later analysis estimated false discovery rates by permuting HLA or CMV assignments 20 times. A later analysis grouped co-occurring TCRs with DBSCAN, adding TCRdist sequence similarity when clustering within HLA-allele-positive subsets. Co-occurrence clustering excluded repertoires with fewer than 30,000 or more than 120,000 public chains, plus five with anomalous nucleotide sharing. Drawn from immuneACCESS, this table holds only the in-frame rearrangements with V and J called that TCRdb kept. Clones are partly lost; checked studies trace under half to an unresolved V gene and leave the rest unexplained. V, J and clone size are those of that table, while D and trimming were read from the DNA. Within this sample are some 170,000 clones, with over 75% of them counted one time only. The top ten constitute more than 4% of the sample.

What the study reported, not specific to this receptor: The study listed 164 TCR beta chains as associated with cytomegalovirus. This cohort had only TCR beta chains sequenced, and the lack of alpha or paired-chain data limited which features could be detected. Most TCR sequences were seen in very few donors, while some public TCRs were found in many individuals. In a later analysis, HLA-associated TCR beta chains showed more clonal expansion and lower generation probabilities than non-associated chains that were equally common. Linkage disequilibrium might explain the correlated functional status among segregating V segments, but an unknown experimental factor could not be ruled out. A further reported finding was that TCR beta sequences accurately predicted the HLA-A and HLA-B alleles for most subjects in the first cohort. Broadly in line with IMGT annotations, most TCR beta V segments showed up in productive rearrangements about 87% or about 30% of the time in an earlier analysis of roughly 590 of the donors. Several of the top co-occurrence clusters appeared to be linked to parvovirus B19, influenza, CMV and Epstein-Barr virus, according to a later analysis. When HLA alleles, especially DR and DQ, strongly co-occurred, attributing TCR associations to individual alleles was difficult. Cytomegalovirus status was reported to be diagnosed by the classifier with high specificity and sensitivity in both the original and validation cohorts. In vitro tests confirmed that a few of the cytomegalovirus-associated TCR beta chains recognize cytomegalovirus antigens. According to a later analysis, TCR association rates differed among HLA loci, with DRB1 alleles showing the most associated TCRs and HLA-C alleles showing the fewest. Because the 87-base-pair reads could not distinguish some IMGT-functional V segments, including TRBV6-2 and TRBV6-3, those segments were excluded. A later genetic analysis reported fewer N-insertions in productive TCRs among donors in an Asian-associated ancestry cluster than the roughly 670-donor mean. In a later analysis, most CMV-associated TCR beta chains were found to appear HLA-restricted, with HLA associations seemingly driven largely by CMV exposure. Around 16 rarely observed V segments, including chromosome 9 orphons, were excluded from the earlier analysis of approximately 600 of the donors because counts were too low. The sequencing pipeline was judged likely to have produced a cluster of highly shared sequence variants as a technical artifact. It was suggested by the authors that the approach could potentially be generalized to other disease states and immunological phenotypes. Presence/absence analyses assumed roughly uniform sequencing depth across donors, an assumption that may not hold. For the cohort, immune exposure information was limited to CMV serostatus. At a false discovery rate of 0.05, a later analysis linked 16,951 TCR beta sequences to specific HLA alleles. Because HLA typing was unavailable for some donors at each locus, only the typed subset was used in association tests. In a later genetic analysis, a missense DCLRE1C variant was associated with V-gene and J-gene trimming of TCR beta chains, and the association was replicated in an independent cohort.

The cohort was made up of under 800 healthy bone marrow donors. At the time of sampling, every cohort member was nominally healthy, though immune exposures that went unrecorded were likely present. The donor tested CMV seronegative and was one of the 352 seronegative cohort members. A peripheral blood sample was collected from each donor, and TCR beta sequencing was performed on peripheral blood mononuclear cells. The Qiagen DNeasy Blood Extraction Kit was used to extract genomic DNA from the blood cell samples. Spanning cysteine to phenylalanine, the CDR3 consists of 15 amino acids. Only CDR3 DNA is held: 45 bases, read in frame from base 1. For CDR1 and CDR2, the germline V gene lists SGHRS and YFSETQ. Trimming takes 4 bases from V and 0 bases from J, and the germline ends sit 11 bases apart.

This chain joins TRBV5-1 to TRBJ2-4, with the D gene uncertain. This clonotype was sampled from a man aged 35 to 55 in good health and CMV-seronegative. Sequenced input: PBMCs. The CDR3 sequence is CASSPFVVAKNIQYF. The DNA reads TGCGCCAGCAGCCCCTTCGTCGTAGCCAAAAACATTCAGTACTTC.